This record covers a single TCR beta chain. The antigen remains undetermined. This sample is part of a study of graft-versus-host responses after intestinal transplantation. Germline CDR1 MNHEY, CDR2 SMNVEV (reference sequence). This CDR3 has 11 residues. J was trimmed by 7 bases and V by 6 bases; bases with no gene match: 1. Study-level points and caveats: Peak circulating GvH clone levels were associated with early post-transplant HvG declines.

Sequencing used immunoSEQ multiplex PCR; TCRdb keeps in-frame clones, though not all of them. Among 65,000 to 85,000 clones, about nine tenths were seen once, and the ten largest hold approximately 8%. Here the sequenced sample was unstimulated CD8+ T cells sorted from spleen or lymph node cells, taken before transplant. This sequence joins TRBV27 and TRBJ2-5; 8 bases match TRBD1. This sequence originates from a human donor who was the organ donor for an intestinal transplant. The CDR3 is CASRTGVTQYF. The CDR3 DNA reads TGTGCCAGCAGGACAGGGGTGACCCAGTACTTC.